The clone carrying this TCR beta chain has a single count. Its antigen is still unknown. The ends were cut back, 1 base at V and 4 bases at J, with 12 bases in the middle. Looked up from germline, CDR1 is SEHNR and CDR2 is FQNEAQ (reference sequence). The CDR3 is made up of 15 amino acids. This record comes from a study of cytomegalovirus exposure and HLA in healthy donors. Primers included in the PCR were 60 Vbeta and 13 Jbeta primers. The table came from immunoSEQ multiplex PCR; TCRdb's copy has only in-frame clones and leaves some out. The data contain hundreds of thousands of clones, roughly 80% of them seen just once; the ten biggest clones take up roughly 1.5%. Study outcomes and limitations: A later analysis showed that HLA-associated TCR beta chains had undergone more clonal expansion than equally common others. A later analysis reportedly identified an Asian-associated ancestry cluster as carrying fewer N-insertions than the approximately 710-donor mean. Analysis was carried out at a later point, and it linked a missense DCLRE1C variant to TCR beta V- and J-gene trimming. Analyses of presence and absence presupposed an approximately uniform sequencing depth across donors.

The chain joins TRBV7-9 to TRBJ2-3, with D possibly being TRBD2 (7 bases). The sequenced sample consisted of PBMCs. The TCR comes from a girl aged 10-17 years in good health and CMV-seronegative. In nucleotides, the CDR3 is TGTGCCAGCAGCTTAGGGGGGGGCCTCTCAGATACGCAGTATTTT. This translates into CASSLGGGLSDTQYF.